These 3 T cell receptor beta chains were all obtained from the same sample, sequenced in a study of shared clonotypes between healthy human individuals. Method: immunoSEQ multiplex PCR; TCRdb's copy keeps in-frame clones and lacks some. The data hold approximately 500,000 clones, with 90% to 96% observed a single time. The sample consisted of naive CD4+ T cells sorted from blood. Regarding subset: CD45RA+ positively selected. These TCRs come from a woman younger than 45 in good health.

This chain joins TRBV11-1 and TRBJ2-5, with TRBD2 matching 8 bases. CDR1 and CDR2 (germline): SGHAT, FQDESV (reference sequence). The CDR3 consists of 13 residues. Trimming removed 8 bases from V and 2 bases from J; junction bases left unmatched: 4. In DNA form, the CDR3 reads TGTGCCAGCGGTTTAGCGGGGCAAGAGACCCAGTACTTC. Residues: CASGLAGQETQYF.

This rearrangement joins TRBV18 to TRBJ2-7, with D perhaps TRBD1 or TRBD2 (5 bases each). This CDR3 is 15 amino acids long. V was shortened by 6 bases and J by 2 bases, with 17 bases between the two germline ends. Germline CDR1 and CDR2: KGHSH and LQKENI. Written as DNA, the CDR3 is TGTGCCAGCTCCGAAAATCAGGGACCCCCCTACGAGCAGTACTTC. Translated: CASSENQGPPYEQYF.

This clone was detected once. This chain connects TRBV9 to TRBJ2-2; 7 bases are shared with TRBD2. This CDR3 spans 15 amino acids. With V trimmed by 0 bases and J by 7 bases, 6 bases remained unmatched. Germline V gene lookup returns CDR1 SGDLS and CDR2 YYNGEE. CDR3 DNA: TGTGCCAGCAGCGTAGGCCCCGGGGAGGGCGGGGAGCTGTTTTTT. It codes for CASSVGPGEGGELFF.